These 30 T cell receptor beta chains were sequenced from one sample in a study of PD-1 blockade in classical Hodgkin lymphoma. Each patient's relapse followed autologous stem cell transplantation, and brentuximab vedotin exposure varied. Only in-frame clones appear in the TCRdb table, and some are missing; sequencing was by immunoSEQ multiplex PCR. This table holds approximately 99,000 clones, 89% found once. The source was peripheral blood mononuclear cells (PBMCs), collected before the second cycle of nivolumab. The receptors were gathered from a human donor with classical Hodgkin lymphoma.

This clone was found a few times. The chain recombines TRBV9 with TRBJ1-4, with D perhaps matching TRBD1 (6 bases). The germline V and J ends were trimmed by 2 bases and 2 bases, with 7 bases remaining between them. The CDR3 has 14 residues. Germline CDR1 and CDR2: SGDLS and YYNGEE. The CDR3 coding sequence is TGTGCCAGCAGCGTCCAGGGGACTAATGAAAAACTGTTTTTT. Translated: CASSVQGTNEKLFF.

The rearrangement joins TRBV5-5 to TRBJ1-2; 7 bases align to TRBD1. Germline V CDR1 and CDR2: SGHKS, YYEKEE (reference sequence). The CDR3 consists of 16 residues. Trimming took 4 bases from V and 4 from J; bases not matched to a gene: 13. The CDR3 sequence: CASSLSQAGTAYGYTF. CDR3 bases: TGTGCCAGCAGCCTATCCCAGGCGGGGACAGCCTATGGCTACACCTTC.

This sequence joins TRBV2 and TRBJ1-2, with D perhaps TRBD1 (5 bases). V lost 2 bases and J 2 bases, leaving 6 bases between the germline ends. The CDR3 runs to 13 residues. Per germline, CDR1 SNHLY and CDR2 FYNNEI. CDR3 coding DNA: TGTGCCAGCAGTGAAAACAGGAACTATGGCTACACCTTC. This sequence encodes CASSENRNYGYTF. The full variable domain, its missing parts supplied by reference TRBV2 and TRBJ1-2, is EPEVTQTPSHQVTQMGQEVILRCVPISNHLYFYWYRQILGQKVEFLVSFYNNEISEKSEIFDDQFSVERPDGSNFTLKIRSTKLEDSAMYFCASSENRNYGYTFGSGTRLTVV.

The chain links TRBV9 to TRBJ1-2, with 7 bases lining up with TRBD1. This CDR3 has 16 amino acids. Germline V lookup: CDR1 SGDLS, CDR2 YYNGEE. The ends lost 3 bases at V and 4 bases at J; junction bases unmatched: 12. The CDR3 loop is CASSGSDRIFAYGYTF. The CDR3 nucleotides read TGTGCCAGCAGCGGATCGGACAGGATCTTCGCCTATGGCTACACCTTC.

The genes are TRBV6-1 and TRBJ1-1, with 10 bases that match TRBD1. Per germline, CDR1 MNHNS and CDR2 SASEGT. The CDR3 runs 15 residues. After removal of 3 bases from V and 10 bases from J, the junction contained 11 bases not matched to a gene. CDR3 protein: CASSDGGQGTRGAFF. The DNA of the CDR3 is TGTGCCAGCAGTGACGGGGGACAGGGGACTCGGGGAGCTTTCTTT.

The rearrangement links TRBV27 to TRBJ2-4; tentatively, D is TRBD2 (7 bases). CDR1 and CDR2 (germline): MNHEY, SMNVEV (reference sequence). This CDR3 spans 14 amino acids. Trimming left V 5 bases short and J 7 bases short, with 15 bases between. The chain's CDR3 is CASSAPGRGNIQYF. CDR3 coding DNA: TGTGCCAGCAGTGCCCCAGGGAGGGGGAACATTCAGTACTTC.

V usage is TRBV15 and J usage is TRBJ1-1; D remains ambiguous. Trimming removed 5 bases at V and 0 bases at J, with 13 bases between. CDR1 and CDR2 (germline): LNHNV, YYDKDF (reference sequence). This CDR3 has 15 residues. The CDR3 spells CATSDGDRMNTEAFF. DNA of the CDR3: TGTGCCACCAGCGATGGTGATCGAATGAACACTGAAGCTTTCTTT.

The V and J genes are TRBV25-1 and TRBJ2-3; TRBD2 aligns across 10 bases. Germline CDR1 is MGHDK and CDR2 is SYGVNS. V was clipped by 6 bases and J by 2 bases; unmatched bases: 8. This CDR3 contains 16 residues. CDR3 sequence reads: CASSAWTSGSTDTQYF. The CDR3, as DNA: TGTGCCAGCAGCGCCTGGACTAGCGGATCCACAGATACGCAGTATTTT.

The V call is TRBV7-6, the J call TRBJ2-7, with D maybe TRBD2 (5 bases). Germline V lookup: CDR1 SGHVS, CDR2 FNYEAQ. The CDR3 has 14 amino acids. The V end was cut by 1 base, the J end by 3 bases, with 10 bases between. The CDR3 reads CASSLVPGSYEQYF. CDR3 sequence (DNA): TGTGCCAGCAGCTTAGTCCCGGGGAGCTACGAGCAGTACTTC.

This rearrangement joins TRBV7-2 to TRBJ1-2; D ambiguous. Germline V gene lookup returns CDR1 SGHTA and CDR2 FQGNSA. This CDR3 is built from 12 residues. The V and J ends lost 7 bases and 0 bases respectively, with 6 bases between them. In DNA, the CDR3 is TGTGCCAGCACCCTCACTAACTATGGCTACACCTTC. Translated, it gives CASTLTNYGYTF.

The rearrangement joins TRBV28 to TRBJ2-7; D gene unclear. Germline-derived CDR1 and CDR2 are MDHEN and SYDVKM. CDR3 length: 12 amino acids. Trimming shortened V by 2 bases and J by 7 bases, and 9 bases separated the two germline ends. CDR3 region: CASSLRVGEQYF. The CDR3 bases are TGTGCCAGCAGTTTAAGGGTCGGTGAGCAGTACTTC.

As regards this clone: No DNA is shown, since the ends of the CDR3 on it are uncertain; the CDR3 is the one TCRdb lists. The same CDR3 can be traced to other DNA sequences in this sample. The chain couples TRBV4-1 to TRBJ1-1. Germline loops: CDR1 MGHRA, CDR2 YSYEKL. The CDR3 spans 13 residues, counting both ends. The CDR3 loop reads CASSQNVAGGAFF.

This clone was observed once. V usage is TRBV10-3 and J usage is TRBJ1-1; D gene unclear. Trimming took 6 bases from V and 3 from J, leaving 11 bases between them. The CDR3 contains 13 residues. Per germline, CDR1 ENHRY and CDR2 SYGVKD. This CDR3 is CAISPGGYTEAFF. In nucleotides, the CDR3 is TGTGCCATCAGCCCAGGCGGGTACACTGAAGCTTTCTTT.

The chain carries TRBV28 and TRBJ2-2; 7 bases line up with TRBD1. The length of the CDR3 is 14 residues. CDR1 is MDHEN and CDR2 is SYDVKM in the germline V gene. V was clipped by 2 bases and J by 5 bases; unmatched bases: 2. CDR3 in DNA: TGTGCCAGCAGTTTAACGACAGGGACCGGGGAGCTGTTTTTT. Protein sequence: CASSLTTGTGELFF.

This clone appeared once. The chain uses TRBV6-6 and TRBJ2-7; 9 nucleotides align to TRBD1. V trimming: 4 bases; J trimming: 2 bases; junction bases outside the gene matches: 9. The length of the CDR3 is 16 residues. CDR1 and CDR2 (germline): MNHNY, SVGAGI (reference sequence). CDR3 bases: TGTGCCAGCAGTTTGGGGACAGGGCAAAGTCCCTACGAGCAGTACTTC. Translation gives CASSLGTGQSPYEQYF.

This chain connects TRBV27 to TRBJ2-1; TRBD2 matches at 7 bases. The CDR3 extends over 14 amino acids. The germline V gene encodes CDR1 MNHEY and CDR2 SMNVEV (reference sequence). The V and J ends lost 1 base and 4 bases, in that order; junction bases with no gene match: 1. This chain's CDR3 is CASSLLRGYNEQFF. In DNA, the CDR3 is TGTGCCAGCAGTTTATTGCGGGGGTACAATGAGCAGTTCTTC.

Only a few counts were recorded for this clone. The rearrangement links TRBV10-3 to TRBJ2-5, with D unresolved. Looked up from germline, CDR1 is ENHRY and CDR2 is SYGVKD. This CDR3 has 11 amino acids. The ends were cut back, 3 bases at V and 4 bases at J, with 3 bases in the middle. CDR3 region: CAISERETQYF. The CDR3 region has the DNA TGTGCCATCAGTGAACGAGAGACCCAGTACTTC.

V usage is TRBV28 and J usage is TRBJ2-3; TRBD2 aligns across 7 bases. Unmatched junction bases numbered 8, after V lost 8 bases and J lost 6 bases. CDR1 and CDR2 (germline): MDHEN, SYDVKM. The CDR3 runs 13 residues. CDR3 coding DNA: TGTGCCAGCGGTCCCCGGGAGGCTGATACGCAGTATTTT. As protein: CASGPREADTQYF.

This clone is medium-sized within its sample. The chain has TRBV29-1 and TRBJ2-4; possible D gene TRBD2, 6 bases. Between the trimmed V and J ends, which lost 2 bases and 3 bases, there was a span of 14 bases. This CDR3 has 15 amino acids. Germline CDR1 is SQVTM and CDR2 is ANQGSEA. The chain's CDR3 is CSVENPGVNKNIQYF. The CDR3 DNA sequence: TGCAGCGTTGAAAACCCGGGAGTGAACAAAAACATTCAGTACTTC.

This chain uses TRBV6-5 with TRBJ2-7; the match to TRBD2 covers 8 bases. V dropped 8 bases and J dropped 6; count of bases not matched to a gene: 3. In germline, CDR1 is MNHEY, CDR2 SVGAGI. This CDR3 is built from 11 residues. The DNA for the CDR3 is TGTGCCAGCCACGCGGGAGGCGAGCAGTACTTC. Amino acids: CASHAGGEQYF.

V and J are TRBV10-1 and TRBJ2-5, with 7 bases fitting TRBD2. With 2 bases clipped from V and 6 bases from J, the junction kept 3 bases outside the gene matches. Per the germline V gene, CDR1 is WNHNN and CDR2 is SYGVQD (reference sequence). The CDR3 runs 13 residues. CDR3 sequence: CASSEDGGKTQYF. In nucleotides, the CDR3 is TGCGCCAGCAGTGAGGACGGGGGGAAGACCCAGTACTTC.

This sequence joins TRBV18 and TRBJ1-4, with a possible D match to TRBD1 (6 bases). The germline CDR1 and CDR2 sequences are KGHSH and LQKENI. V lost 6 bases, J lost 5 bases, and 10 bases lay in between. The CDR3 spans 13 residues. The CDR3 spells CASSPGVNEKLFF. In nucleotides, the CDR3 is TGTGCCAGCTCCCCAGGGGTGAATGAAAAACTGTTTTTT.

CDR3 residues: CASSRTGEGTGELFF. CDR3 in DNA: TGTGCCAGCAGCCGGACAGGGGAGGGCACCGGGGAGCTGTTTTTT. The chain is built from TRBV5-8 and TRBJ2-2; TRBD1 agrees at 9 bases. Trimming at V came to 4 bases and at J to 4 bases, leaving 5 bases not matched to a gene. Germline CDR1 is SGHTS and CDR2 is YDEGEE. The CDR3 covers 15 residues.

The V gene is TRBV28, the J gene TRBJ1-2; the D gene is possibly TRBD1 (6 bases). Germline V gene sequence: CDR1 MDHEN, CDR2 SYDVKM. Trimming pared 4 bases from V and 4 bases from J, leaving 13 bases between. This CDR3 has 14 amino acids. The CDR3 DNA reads TGTGCCAGCAGTTCCGGACAGCACCTCTATGGCTACACCTTC. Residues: CASSSGQHLYGYTF.

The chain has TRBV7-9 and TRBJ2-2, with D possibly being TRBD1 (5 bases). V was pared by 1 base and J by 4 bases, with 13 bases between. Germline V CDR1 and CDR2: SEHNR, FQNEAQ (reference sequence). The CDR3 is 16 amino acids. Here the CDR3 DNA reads TGTGCCAGCAGCTTAGTGGCAGTTAGGGGCACCGGGGAGCTGTTTTTT. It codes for CASSLVAVRGTGELFF.

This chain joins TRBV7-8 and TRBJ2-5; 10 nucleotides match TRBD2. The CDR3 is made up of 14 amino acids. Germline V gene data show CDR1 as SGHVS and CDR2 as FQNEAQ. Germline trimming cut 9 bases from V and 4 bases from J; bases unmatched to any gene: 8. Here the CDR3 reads CASSKREGRETQYF. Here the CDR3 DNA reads TGTGCCAGTTCTAAGCGGGAGGGCCGAGAGACCCAGTACTTC. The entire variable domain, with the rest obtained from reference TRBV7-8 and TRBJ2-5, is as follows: GAGVSQSPRYKVAKRGQDVALRCDPISGHVSLFWYQQALGQGPEFLTYFQNEAQLDKSGLPSDRFFAERPEGSVSTLKIQRTQQEDSAVYLCASSKREGRETQYFGPGTRLLVL.

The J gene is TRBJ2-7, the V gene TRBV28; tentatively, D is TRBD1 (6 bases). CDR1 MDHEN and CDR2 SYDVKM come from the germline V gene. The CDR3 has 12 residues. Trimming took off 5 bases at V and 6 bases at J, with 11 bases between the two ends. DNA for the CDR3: TGTGCCAGCAGTACAGGGATCTCCGAGCAGTACTTC. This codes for CASSTGISEQYF.

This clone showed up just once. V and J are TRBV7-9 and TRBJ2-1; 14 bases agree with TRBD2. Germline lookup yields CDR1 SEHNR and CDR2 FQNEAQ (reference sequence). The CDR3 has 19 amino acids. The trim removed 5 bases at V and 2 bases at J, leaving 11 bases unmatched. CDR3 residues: CASSQVGTSGSGPYNEQFF. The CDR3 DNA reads TGTGCCAGCAGCCAAGTCGGGACTAGCGGGAGTGGCCCCTACAATGAGCAGTTCTTC.

The CDR3 sequence: CASSKTTGGTNEKLFF. The CDR3 nucleotides read TGTGCCAGTAGCAAGACAACAGGGGGCACTAATGAAAAACTGTTTTTT. The J gene is TRBJ1-4, the V gene TRBV19; 9 nucleotides match TRBD1. The CDR3 spans 16 residues. V shed 6 bases, J shed 2 bases, and the junction held 7 bases outside the gene matches. CDR1 and CDR2 from the germline V gene are LNHDA and SQIVND (reference sequence).

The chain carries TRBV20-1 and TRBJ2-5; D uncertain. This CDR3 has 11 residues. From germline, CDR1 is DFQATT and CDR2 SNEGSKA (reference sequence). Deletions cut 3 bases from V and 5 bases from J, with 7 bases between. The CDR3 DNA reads TGCAGTGCTAGGGTCGGGGAGACCCAGTACTTC. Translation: CSARVGETQYF.